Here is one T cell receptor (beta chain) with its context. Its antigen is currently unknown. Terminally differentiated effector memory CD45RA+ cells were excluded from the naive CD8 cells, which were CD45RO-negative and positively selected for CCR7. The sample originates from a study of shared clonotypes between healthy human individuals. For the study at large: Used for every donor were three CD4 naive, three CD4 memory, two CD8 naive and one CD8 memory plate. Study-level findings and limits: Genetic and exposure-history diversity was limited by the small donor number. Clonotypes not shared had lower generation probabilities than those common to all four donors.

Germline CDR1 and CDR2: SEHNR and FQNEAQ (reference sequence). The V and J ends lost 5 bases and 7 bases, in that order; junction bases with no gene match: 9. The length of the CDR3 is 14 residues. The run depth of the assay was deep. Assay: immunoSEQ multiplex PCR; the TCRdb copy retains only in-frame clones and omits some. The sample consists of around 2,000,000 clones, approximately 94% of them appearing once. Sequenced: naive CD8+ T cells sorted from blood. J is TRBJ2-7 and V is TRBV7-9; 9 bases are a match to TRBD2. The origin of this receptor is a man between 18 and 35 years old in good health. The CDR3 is CASSPAGGLGEQYF. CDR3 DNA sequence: TGTGCCAGCAGCCCCGCGGGGGGGCTTGGGGAGCAGTACTTC.